This TCR beta chain was recovered during a study of blood T cell repertoires in COVID-19 (dated by TCRdb to about 2020). At the level of the whole study: The collaborator samples originated in the United States, Italy and Spain and spanned the acute and convalescent phases of COVID-19. The prospective study material was composed of cDNA or gDNA derived from T cells, B-cell-depleted T cells, or PBMCs. The dataset comprised deeply sampled blood TCRbeta repertoires from subjects exposed to, actively infected with, or recovered from COVID-19. The repertoires were released in a freely available public database intended as a resource for research on the immune response to SARS-CoV-2. The samples were drawn from the first 160 participants of the ongoing ImmuneRACE study and from under 1,500 subjects provided by 6 global collaborators. The sample metadata nearly always contained a de-identified subject ID, COVID-19 status, age in years and sex. Where available, HLA class I and class II types were obtained from metadata supplied by the sample provider rather than from assay-based typing. What the work shows at the level of the full study, not this receptor alone: How much clinical and demographic metadata was included differed by source and by participant, and the metadata was provided uncurated.

The immunoSEQ Assay, a bias-controlled multiplex PCR, was used to amplify TCRbeta CDR3 regions from genomic DNA. Turning to the authors' computational methods: The number of nucleated cells in each sample was estimated by amplification of reference gene primers within the assay. To quantify the absolute abundance of each unique TCRbeta CDR3 rearrangement, sequence reads were collapsed and filtered. Productive Simpson clonality was computed per sample as the square root of Simpson's diversity index over productive rearrangements. The source is immuneACCESS, and TCRdb retained only in-frame sequences with V and J called. Part of the clones is not carried over; for the studies checked, unresolved V genes explain less than half of this, and the remainder is unexplained. V and J calls and clone size are copied from that table; D and trimming were computed from the DNA. A total of more than 250,000 clones appear in this sample, about 92% of them only once. The ten largest clones take up approximately 18% of the sample.

Participants in the prospective study were enrolled through a virtual design, were aged about 18 to 100 years, and lived in 24 United States geographic areas. To assign participants to cohorts, the prospective study relied on clinical history that participants themselves reported in a screening survey and a study questionnaire. Recovered participants in ImmuneRACE Cohort 3 were defined by two consecutive negative NP/OP PCR tests, clearance by a healthcare professional, or resolution of symptoms. In the prospective study, whole blood, serum and a nasopharyngeal or oropharyngeal swab were collected from each participant by mobile phlebotomists. Prospective study participants could optionally give additional blood draws and questionnaires over a roughly two-month period. Before DNA extraction, prospective study blood samples were shipped either frozen or at room temperature. As concerns this clone: It has no known antigen specificity. There are no base qualities to consult, and no much larger clone falls within one base.

Sequencing was performed on PBMCs or T cells enriched from blood (not recorded which). This clonotype was sampled from a woman younger than 45 who had recovered from COVID-19.

The sequenced DNA is TGCAGCGTTGAAGATCGGGCGGGCTTCACAGATACGCAGTATTTT. This yields the protein CSVEDRAGFTDTQYF. The chain links TRBV29-1 with TRBJ2-3, with TRBD2 tentatively as D gene (5 bases match). There are 15 amino acids in the CDR3, from cysteine to phenylalanine inclusive. Only the CDR3 part of the read is kept: 45 bases, read in frame from the first base. V gives up 0 bases and J gives up 2 bases, and the segment between their germline ends measures 12 bases. According to the germline V gene, CDR1 reads SQVTM and CDR2 reads ANQGSEA.